These 4 T cell receptor beta chains were all obtained from the same sample, sequenced in a study of PD-1 blockade in classical Hodgkin lymphoma. Specified time point: cycle 4 day 1 (C4D1), after six to seven weeks of nivolumab. All patients relapsed after autologous stem cell transplantation, and brentuximab vedotin exposure varied. Repertoires were generated with immunoSEQ multiplex PCR, while TCRdb's copy carries only in-frame clones and drops some. The sample shows tens of thousands of clones, approximately 90% of them seen only once. The sequenced sample was peripheral blood mononuclear cells (PBMCs), obtained before the fourth cycle of nivolumab. The receptors were gathered from a human donor with classical Hodgkin lymphoma.

This sequence joins TRBV19 and TRBJ1-5; 7 bases fit TRBD1. CDR3 length equals 15 residues. Germline values: CDR1 LNHDA, CDR2 SQIVND (reference sequence). The junction had 8 bases not matched to a gene; V was cut back by 8 bases and J by 1 base. The CDR3 loop reads CASDPGQTSNQPQHF. Written as DNA, the CDR3 is TGTGCCAGTGATCCGGGACAGACAAGCAATCAGCCCCAGCATTTT. Full variable domain (outside the CDR3, taken from reference TRBV19 and TRBJ1-5): DGGITQSPKYLFRKEGQNVTLSCEQNLNHDAMYWYRQDPGQGLRLIYYSQIVNDFQKGDIAEGYSVSREKKESFPLTVTSAQKNPTAFYLCASDPGQTSNQPQHFGDGTRLSIL.

The chain is built from TRBV7-6 and TRBJ2-2; 10 bases are shared with TRBD2. Germline V gene sequence: CDR1 SGHVS, CDR2 FNYEAQ. Trimming at V came to 5 bases and at J to 7 bases, leaving 13 bases not matched to a gene. The CDR3 totals 17 residues. CDR3 in amino acids: CASSNSGSSGGIGELFF. CDR3 DNA: TGTGCCAGCAGCAATAGTGGGTCTAGCGGGGGTATCGGGGAGCTGTTTTTT. Full variable domain (missing parts from reference TRBV7-6 and TRBJ2-2): GAGVSQSPRYKVTKRGQDVALRCDPISGHVSLYWYRQALGQGPEFLTYFNYEAQQDKSGLPNDRFSAERPEGSISTLTIQRTEQRDSAMYRCASSNSGSSGGIGELFFGEGSRLTVL.

This chain uses TRBV19 with TRBJ1-1, with a possible D match to TRBD1 (5 bases). The V end lost 8 bases, the J end lost 2 bases, and 12 bases lay between the germline ends. The CDR3 length is 13 residues. Per germline, CDR1 LNHDA and CDR2 SQIVND (reference sequence). CDR3 DNA sequence: TGTGCCAGTTCCCGTGGGGGAAACACTGAAGCTTTCTTT. As protein: CASSRGGNTEAFF.

The chain joins TRBV7-9 to TRBJ1-5; D might be TRBD1 (6 bases). CDR1 is SEHNR and CDR2 is FQNEAQ in the germline V gene (reference sequence). The length of the CDR3 is 13 residues. V lost 6 bases, J lost 4 bases, and 10 bases lay in between. The CDR3 sequence: CASRRTGNQPQHF. In DNA form, the CDR3 reads TGTGCCAGCAGACGAACAGGGAATCAGCCCCAGCATTTT.